Listed below are T cell receptor beta chains from one sample, sequenced in a study of Graves' ophthalmopathy and Graves' hyperthyroidism. MiXCR, run by TCRdb on the multiplex PCR reads, gives a single entry per CDR3 protein. The table has about 390,000 distinct CDR3 sequences, about 17% seen once. The specimen was peripheral blood. These receptor sequences come from an adult woman with stable Graves' hyperthyroidism. The CDR3 runs from the conserved cysteine through the conserved F or W. A D gene is named only where the DNA matches it firmly. Clone size, where shown, is once, few, many, or a class for clones that have expanded.

d_call	clone_size	v_call	j_call	cdr3_aa	cdr3_nt
NA	few	TRBV5-4	TRBJ1-5	CASSLGGGANNQPQHF	TGTGCCAGCAGCTTGGGAGGGGGGGCGAACAATCAGCCCCAGCATTTT
NA	many	TRBV11-2	TRBJ2-5	CASSLTRGETQYF	TGTGCCAGCAGCTTAACTAGGGGAGAGACCCAGTACTTC
NA	few	TRBV5-1	TRBJ2-7	CASSNRDDPSYEQYF	TGCGCCAGCAGCAACCGGGACGACCCCTCCTACGAGCAGTACTTC
NA	many	TRBV28	TRBJ2-1	CASSVGGYNEQFF	TGTGCCAGCAGTGTCGGTGGCTACAATGAGCAGTTCTTC
TRBD2	few	TRBV18	TRBJ2-7	CASSRDFLGAGVYF	TGTGCCAGCTCTCGCGACTTCCTCGGAGCGGGAGTATACTTC
NA	many	TRBV2	TRBJ2-7	CASSEPPGHGAYEQYF	TGTGCCAGCAGCGAGCCCCCGGGACATGGTGCCTACGAGCAGTACTTC
TRBD1	many	TRBV6-2/TRBV6-3	TRBJ2-7	CASSYPTGLNGEQYF	TGTGCCAGCAGTTACCCGACAGGGTTAAACGGAGAGCAGTACTTC
NA	many	TRBV7-2	TRBJ1-6	CASTLVLTFDSPLHF	TGTGCCAGCACCCTGGTTTTAACTTTTGATTCACCCCTCCACTTT
NA	many	TRBV7-3	TRBJ2-4	CASSPQGGIGAKNIQYF	TGTGCCAGCAGCCCCCAGGGGGGGATAGGAGCCAAAAACATTCAGTACTTC
NA	many	TRBV28	TRBJ2-3	CASRHDRGGGSDTQYF	TGTGCCAGCAGACACGACAGGGGTGGCGGGAGCGATACGCAGTATTTT
NA	NA	TRBV20-1	TRBJ2-7	CSARPDRSGEQYF	TGCAGTGCTAGACCAGACAGGTCGGGGGAGCAGTACTTC
NA	many	TRBV6-2/TRBV6-3	TRBJ1-3	CASSETESGNTIYF	TGTGCCAGCAGTGAGACGGAATCTGGAAACACCATATATTTT
NA	few	TRBV7-8	TRBJ1-1	CASSLNGASTEAFF	TGTGCCAGCAGCTTAAACGGCGCGAGCACTGAAGCTTTCTTT
TRBD1	NA	TRBV4-3	TRBJ2-7	CASSPVMGQGVHEQYF	TGCGCCAGCAGCCCAGTAATGGGACAGGGGGTCCACGAGCAGTACTTC
TRBD2	many	TRBV27	TRBJ2-7	CASSFIPRTSATEQYF	TGTGCCAGCAGTTTTATCCCCCGGACTAGCGCTACCGAGCAGTACTTC
NA	many	TRBV28	TRBJ2-7	CASSLGGGFLISYEQYF	TGTGCCAGCAGTTTAGGAGGGGGTTTTTTGATTTCCTACGAGCAGTACTTC
NA	NA	TRBV3-1	TRBJ2-7	CASSQVPAEQYF	TGTGCCAGCAGCCAAGTTCCGGCCGAGCAGTACTTC
NA	many	TRBV6-1	TRBJ1-5	CASSVGTVSNQPQHF	TGTGCCAGCAGCGTTGGGACGGTGAGCAATCAGCCCCAGCATTTT
NA	NA	TRBV18	TRBJ2-7	CASSPIVTVYEQYF	TGTGCCAGCTCACCAATTGTAACAGTCTACGAGCAGTACTTC
TRBD1	many	TRBV5-8	TRBJ1-6	CASSFGQGALPLHF	TGTGCCAGCAGCTTTGGACAGGGGGCATTACCCCTCCACTTT
NA	NA	TRBV3-1	TRBJ2-5	CASSQVGRETQYF	TGTGCCAGCAGCCAAGTTGGCCGGGAGACCCAGTACTTC
NA	NA	TRBV28	TRBJ2-2	CASSLFAGQNTGELFF	TGTGCCAGCAGTTTATTCGCAGGGCAGAACACCGGGGAGCTGTTTTTT
NA	many	TRBV12-3/TRBV12-4	TRBJ1-1	CASSPGKNTEAFF	TGTGCCAGCAGTCCAGGGAAGAACACTGAAGCTTTCTTT
NA	NA	TRBV3-1	TRBJ2-7	CASSQDPVGSYDQYF	TGTGCCAGCAGCCAAGATCCGGTAGGCTCCTACGATCAGTACTTC
TRBD2	NA	TRBV7-8	TRBJ2-7	CAWSGLTSGAVFVEQYF	TGTGCCTGGAGTGGCCTGACTAGCGGGGCGGTTTTTGTGGAGCAGTACTTC
NA	NA	TRBV19	TRBJ1-1	CASSIRSDREAFF	TGTGCCAGTAGTATCCGCTCTGACCGAGAAGCTTTCTTT
TRBD1	few	TRBV12-3/TRBV12-4	TRBJ2-5	CASSPGTGGQTQYF	TGTGCCAGCAGCCCCGGGACAGGTGGGCAGACCCAGTACTTC
NA	many	TRBV9	TRBJ1-2	CASSVGQDRRGYTF	TGTGCCAGCAGCGTAGGACAGGACCGTCGGGGCTACACCTTC
TRBD1	once	TRBV12-3/TRBV12-4	TRBJ1-1	CASSPWTGATEAFF	TGTGCCAGCAGTCCCTGGACAGGGGCGACTGAAGCTTTCTTT
NA	NA	TRBV12-3/TRBV12-4	TRBJ2-7	CASSYMGGVEQYF	TGTGCCAGCAGTTATATGGGCGGGGTCGAGCAGTACTTC
NA	NA	TRBV6-2/TRBV6-3	TRBJ2-7	CASSNPLALSYEQYF	TGTGCCAGCAGTAACCCCCTAGCGCTCTCCTACGAGCAGTACTTC
NA	many	TRBV28	TRBJ1-5	CASNAYSNQPQHF	TGTGCCAGCAACGCTTATAGCAATCAGCCCCAGCATTTT
TRBD1	many	TRBV6-5	TRBJ2-7	CASSYGTGVGEQYF	TGTGCCAGCAGTTACGGGACAGGGGTGGGCGAGCAGTACTTC
NA	few	TRBV7-9	TRBJ1-2	CASRGDFGANYGYTF	TGTGCCAGCAGGGGAGATTTCGGGGCTAACTATGGCTACACCTTC
TRBD1	NA	TRBV28	TRBJ1-6	CASSFSGTDYSPLHF	TGTGCCAGCAGTTTCTCCGGGACAGACTATTCACCCCTCCACTTT
NA	many	TRBV24-1	TRBJ2-7	CATSESYEQYF	TGTGCCACCAGTGAATCCTACGAGCAGTACTTC
NA	many	TRBV28	TRBJ1-2	CASSLARGNYGYTF	TGTGCCAGCAGTTTAGCACGGGGGAACTATGGCTACACCTTC
TRBD2	many	TRBV6-2/TRBV6-3	TRBJ2-7	CASSRLADSYEQYF	TGTGCCAGCAGTCGACTAGCGGACTCCTACGAGCAGTACTTC
TRBD1	many	TRBV6-5	TRBJ1-5	CASSLTGEGNQPQHF	TGTGCCAGCAGTTTGACAGGGGAGGGCAATCAGCCCCAGCATTTT
NA	NA	TRBV5-1	TRBJ1-1	CASTNRLGDTEAFF	TGCGCCAGCACCAACCGGCTCGGGGACACTGAAGCTTTCTTT
NA	many	TRBV5-7	TRBJ1-2	CASSLGLGYGYTF	TGTGCCAGCAGCTTGGGTCTGGGCTATGGCTACACCTTC
NA	many	TRBV7-3	TRBJ1-2	CASSLQVLYGYTF	TGTGCCAGCAGCTTACAGGTCTTGTATGGCTACACCTTC